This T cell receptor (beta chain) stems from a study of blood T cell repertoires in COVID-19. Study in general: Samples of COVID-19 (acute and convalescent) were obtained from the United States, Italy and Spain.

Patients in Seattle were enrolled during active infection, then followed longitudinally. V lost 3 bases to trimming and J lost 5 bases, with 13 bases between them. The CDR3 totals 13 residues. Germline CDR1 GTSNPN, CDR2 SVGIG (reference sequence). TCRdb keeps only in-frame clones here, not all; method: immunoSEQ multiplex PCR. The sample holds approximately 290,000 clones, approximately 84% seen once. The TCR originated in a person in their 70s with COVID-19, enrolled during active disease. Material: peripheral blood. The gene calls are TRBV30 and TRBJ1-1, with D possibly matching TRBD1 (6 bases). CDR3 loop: CAWRGGPWTEAFF. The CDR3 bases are TGTGCCTGGAGGGGGGGGCCGTGGACTGAAGCTTTCTTT.